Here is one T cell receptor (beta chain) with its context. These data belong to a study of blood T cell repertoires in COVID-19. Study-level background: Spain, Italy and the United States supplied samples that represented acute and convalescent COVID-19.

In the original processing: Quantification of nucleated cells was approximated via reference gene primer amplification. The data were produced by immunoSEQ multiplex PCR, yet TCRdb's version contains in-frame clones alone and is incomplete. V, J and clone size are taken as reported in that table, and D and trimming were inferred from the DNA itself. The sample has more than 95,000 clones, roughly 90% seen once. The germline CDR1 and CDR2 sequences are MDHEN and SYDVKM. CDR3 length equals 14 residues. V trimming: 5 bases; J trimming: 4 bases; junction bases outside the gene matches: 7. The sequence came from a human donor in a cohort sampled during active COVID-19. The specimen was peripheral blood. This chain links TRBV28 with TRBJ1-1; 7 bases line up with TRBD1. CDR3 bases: TGTGCCAGCAGTCTAACGACAGGGAGCACTGAAGCTTTCTTT. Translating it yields CASSLTTGSTEAFF.